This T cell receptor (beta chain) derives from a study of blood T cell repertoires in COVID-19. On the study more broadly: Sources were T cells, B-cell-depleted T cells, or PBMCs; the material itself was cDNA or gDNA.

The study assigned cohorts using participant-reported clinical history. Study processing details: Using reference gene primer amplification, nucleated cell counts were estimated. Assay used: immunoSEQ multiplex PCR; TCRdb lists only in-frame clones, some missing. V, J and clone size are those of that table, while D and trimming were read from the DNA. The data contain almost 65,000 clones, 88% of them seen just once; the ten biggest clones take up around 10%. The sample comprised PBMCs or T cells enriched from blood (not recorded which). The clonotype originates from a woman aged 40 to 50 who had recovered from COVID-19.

The CDR3 reads CASSSGDYAGNTIYF. Here the CDR3 DNA reads TGCGCCAGCAGCTCGGGAGACTATGCTGGAAACACCATATATTTT. J is TRBJ1-3 and V is TRBV5-1; D is uncertain. Trimming stripped 3 bases from V and 2 bases from J, with 12 bases between. This CDR3 comprises 15 residues. Germline CDR1 is SGHRS and CDR2 is YFSETQ.